These 13 T cell receptor beta chains were sequenced from one sample in a study of blood T cell repertoires in COVID-19. Method: immunoSEQ multiplex PCR; TCRdb's copy keeps in-frame clones and lacks some. The data hold roughly 120,000 clones, with around 79% observed a single time. Material for sequencing was peripheral blood. The receptors here all came from a man aged 45-60 years with acute or convalescent COVID-19.

This rearrangement joins TRBV28 to TRBJ1-3, with a possible D match to TRBD1 (6 bases). The V gene's germline CDR1 is MDHEN and CDR2 SYDVKM. The CDR3 is made up of 15 amino acids. V shed 6 bases and J shed 4 bases, with 16 bases lying between them. CDR3 nucleotides: TGTGCCAGCAGCCGAAACAGGGCTTACGGAAACACCATATATTTT. This sequence encodes CASSRNRAYGNTIYF.

V gene TRBV28 combines with J gene TRBJ2-1; a weak D match, TRBD2 (5 bases). The CDR3 contains 12 residues. The germline gives CDR1 MDHEN, CDR2 SYDVKM. V dropped 1 base and J dropped 8 bases, with 6 bases sitting between them. Here the CDR3 reads CASSLSGYEQFF. CDR3 nucleotides: TGTGCCAGCAGTTTATCGGGGTATGAGCAGTTCTTC.

The chain joins TRBV2 to TRBJ2-1, with 12 bases identical to TRBD2. This CDR3 has 15 amino acids. Germline V gene sequence: CDR1 SNHLY, CDR2 FYNNEI. V was clipped by 6 bases and J by 7 bases; unmatched bases: 7. DNA for the CDR3: TGTGCCAGCAGCCGACTAGCGGGGGTGAGGAATGAGCAGTTCTTC. This translates into CASSRLAGVRNEQFF. The full variable domain, in which reference TRBV2 and TRBJ2-1 provide the parts outside the CDR3, is EPEVTQTPSHQVTQMGQEVILRCVPISNHLYFYWYRQILGQKVEFLVSFYNNEISEKSEIFDDQFSVERPDGSNFTLKIRSTKLEDSAMYFCASSRLAGVRNEQFFGPGTRLTVL.

This rearrangement joins TRBV15 to TRBJ2-1, with 10 bases that match TRBD2. There are 17 residues in the CDR3. The germline gives CDR1 LNHNV, CDR2 YYDKDF (reference sequence). The ends lost 1 base at V and 8 bases at J; junction bases unmatched: 11. The CDR3 protein is CATSRGRRASGRHEQFF. The CDR3 coding sequence is TGTGCCACCAGCAGAGGCCGGCGAGCTAGCGGGAGACATGAGCAGTTCTTC.

This clone came up a few times. The CDR3 coding sequence is TGTGCCAGCAGCGCGGGGAGGGCCCGCTCTGGGGCCAACGTCCTGACTTTC. It is translated as CASSAGRARSGANVLTF. The V gene is TRBV7-6, the J gene TRBJ2-6, with 7 positions matching TRBD2. The CDR3 runs 17 residues. V gave up 5 bases and J gave up 0 bases; unmatched junction bases: 7. CDR1 SGHVS and CDR2 FNYEAQ come from the germline V gene.

The chain is built from TRBV5-5 and TRBJ1-4; TRBD1 matches at 7 bases. The ends lost 5 bases at V and 0 bases at J; junction bases unmatched: 16. The CDR3 is 19 residues long. CDR1 and CDR2 from the germline V gene are SGHKS and YYEKEE (reference sequence). The CDR3 DNA reads TGTGCCAGCAGTTTCGCGGATATCGACAGGGCCACAACTAATGAAAAACTGTTTTTT. It yields the protein CASSFADIDRATTNEKLFF.

This clone showed up just once. The CDR3 sequence: CASSESAWREDPWETQYF. CDR3 nucleotide sequence: TGTGCCAGCAGTGAGAGCGCGTGGCGGGAGGATCCATGGGAGACCCAGTACTTC. The chain carries TRBV6-1 and TRBJ2-5; 8 positions match TRBD2. Germline CDR1 is MNHNS and CDR2 is SASEGT. With V trimmed by 3 bases and J by 5 bases, 17 bases remained unmatched. The CDR3 covers 18 residues.

This clone was seen a handful of times. This CDR3 is also generated by other DNA sequences in the sample. The V gene is TRBV5-1, the J gene TRBJ2-7; TRBD2 might be the D (6 bases). Germline CDR1 and CDR2: SGHRS and YFSETQ. CDR3 size: 14 residues. Trimming removed 5 bases at V and 0 bases at J, with 12 bases between. In DNA, the CDR3 is TGCGCCAGCAGACCCACGGGAGACTCCTACGAGCAGTACTTC. Encoded protein: CASRPTGDSYEQYF.

This clone was observed once. The rearrangement uses TRBV19 and TRBJ1-5; 7 nucleotides line up with TRBD1. This CDR3 spans 16 amino acids. J was trimmed by 3 bases and V by 0 bases; bases with no gene match: 5. The germline gives CDR1 LNHDA, CDR2 SQIVND (reference sequence). CDR3 loop: CASSIEWTGLNQPQHF. The DNA of the CDR3 is TGTGCCAGTAGTATAGAATGGACAGGCCTCAATCAGCCCCAGCATTTT.

This rearrangement joins TRBV6-5 to TRBJ1-6; D may be TRBD1 (5 bases). The CDR3 is 13 amino acids. Germline CDR1 is MNHEY and CDR2 is SVGAGI. Trimming stripped 8 bases from V and 13 bases from J, with 18 bases between. CDR3 sequence reads: CASALGGRGPLHF. DNA of the CDR3: TGTGCCAGCGCCCTGGGCGGTCGGGGGCCCCTCCACTTT.

This clone has just one count. This chain links TRBV18 with TRBJ1-4, with 7 bases identical to TRBD1. The CDR3 consists of 14 residues. Germline CDR1 and CDR2: KGHSH and LQKENI. Losses at the gene ends were 6 bases for V and 2 bases for J; bases not matched to a gene: 3. The chain's CDR3 is CASSSQGTNEKLFF. DNA for the CDR3: TGTGCCAGCTCGTCACAGGGGACTAATGAAAAACTGTTTTTT. Full variable domain (rest looked up from reference TRBV18 and TRBJ1-4): NAGVMQNPRHLVRRRGQEARLRCSPMKGHSHVYWYRQLPEEGLKFMVYLQKENIIDESGMPKERFSAEFPKEGPSILRIQQVVRGDSAAYFCASSSQGTNEKLFFGSGTQLSVL.

This clone was counted a few times. The rearrangement joins TRBV28 to TRBJ2-7, with a possible D match to TRBD2 (5 bases). Between the trimmed V and J ends, which lost 7 bases and 2 bases, there was a span of 21 bases. The CDR3 runs to 16 residues. The germline gives CDR1 MDHEN, CDR2 SYDVKM. For the CDR3, the DNA is TGTGCCAGCATCCCGGATGGGCTAGCCCCGACCTACGAGCAGTACTTC. As protein: CASIPDGLAPTYEQYF.

This clone was detected only a few times. Other nucleotide sequences from this sample produce the same CDR3. The rearrangement uses TRBV6-5 and TRBJ1-6; TRBD1 agrees at 9 bases. CDR1 and CDR2 from the germline V gene are MNHEY and SVGAGI. The CDR3 length is 14 residues. J was trimmed by 9 bases and V by 9 bases; bases with no gene match: 9. The CDR3 sequence: CASSPGQGVSPLHF. For the CDR3, the DNA is TGTGCCAGTTCCCCGGGACAGGGAGTTTCACCCCTCCACTTT.